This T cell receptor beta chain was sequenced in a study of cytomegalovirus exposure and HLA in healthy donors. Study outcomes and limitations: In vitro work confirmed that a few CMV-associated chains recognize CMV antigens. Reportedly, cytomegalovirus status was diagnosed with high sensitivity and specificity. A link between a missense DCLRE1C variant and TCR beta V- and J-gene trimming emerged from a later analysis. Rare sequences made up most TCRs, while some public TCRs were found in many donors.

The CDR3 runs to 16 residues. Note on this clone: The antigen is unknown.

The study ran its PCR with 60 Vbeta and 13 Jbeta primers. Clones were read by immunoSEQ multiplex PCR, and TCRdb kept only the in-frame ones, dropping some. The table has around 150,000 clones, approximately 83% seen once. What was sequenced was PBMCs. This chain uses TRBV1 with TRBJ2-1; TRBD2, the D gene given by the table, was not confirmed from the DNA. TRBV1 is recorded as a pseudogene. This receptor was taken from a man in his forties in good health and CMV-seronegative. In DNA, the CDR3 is TGCACCAGCAGCCAAAAAGCAACTAGCGGGAGCAATGAGCAGTTCTTC. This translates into CTSSQKATSGSNEQFF.